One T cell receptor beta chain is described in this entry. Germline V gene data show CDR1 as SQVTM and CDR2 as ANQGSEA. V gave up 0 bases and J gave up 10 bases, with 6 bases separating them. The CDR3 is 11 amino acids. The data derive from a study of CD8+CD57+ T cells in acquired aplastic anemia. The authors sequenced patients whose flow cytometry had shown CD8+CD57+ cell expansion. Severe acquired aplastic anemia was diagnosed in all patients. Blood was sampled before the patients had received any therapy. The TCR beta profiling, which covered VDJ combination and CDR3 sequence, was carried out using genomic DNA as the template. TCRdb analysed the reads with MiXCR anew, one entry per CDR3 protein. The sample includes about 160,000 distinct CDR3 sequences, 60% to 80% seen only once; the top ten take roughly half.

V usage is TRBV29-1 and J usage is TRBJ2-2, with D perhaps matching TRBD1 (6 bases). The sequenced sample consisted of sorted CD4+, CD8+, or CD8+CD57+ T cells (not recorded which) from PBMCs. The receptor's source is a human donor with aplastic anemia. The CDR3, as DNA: TGCAGCGTTGAAGAGGGGGCGGAGCTGTTTTTT. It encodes CSVEEGAELFF.